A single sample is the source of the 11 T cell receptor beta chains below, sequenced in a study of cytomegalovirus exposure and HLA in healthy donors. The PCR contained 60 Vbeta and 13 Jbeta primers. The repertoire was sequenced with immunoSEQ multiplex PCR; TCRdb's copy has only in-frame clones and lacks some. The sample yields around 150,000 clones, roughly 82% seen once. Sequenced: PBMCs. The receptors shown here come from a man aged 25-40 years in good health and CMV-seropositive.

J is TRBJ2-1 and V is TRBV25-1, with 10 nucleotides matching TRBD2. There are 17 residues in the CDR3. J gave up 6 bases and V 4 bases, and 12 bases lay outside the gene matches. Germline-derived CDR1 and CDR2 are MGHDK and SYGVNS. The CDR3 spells CASSGHPSGGYRNEQFF. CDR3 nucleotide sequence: TGTGCCAGCAGTGGCCATCCTAGCGGGGGCTACCGCAATGAGCAGTTCTTC.

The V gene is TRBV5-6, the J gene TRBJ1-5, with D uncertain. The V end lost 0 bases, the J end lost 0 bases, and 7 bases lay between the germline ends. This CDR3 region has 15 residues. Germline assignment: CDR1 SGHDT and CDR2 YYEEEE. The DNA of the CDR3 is TGTGCCAGCAGCTTGGGCACCTATAGCAATCAGCCCCAGCATTTT. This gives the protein CASSLGTYSNQPQHF.

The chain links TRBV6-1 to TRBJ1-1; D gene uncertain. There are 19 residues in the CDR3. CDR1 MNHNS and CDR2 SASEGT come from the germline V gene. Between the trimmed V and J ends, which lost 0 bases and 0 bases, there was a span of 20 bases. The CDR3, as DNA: TGTGCCAGCAGTGAAGCGGTGGGCAGCCTGACCTTCATGAACACTGAAGCTTTCTTT. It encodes CASSEAVGSLTFMNTEAFF.

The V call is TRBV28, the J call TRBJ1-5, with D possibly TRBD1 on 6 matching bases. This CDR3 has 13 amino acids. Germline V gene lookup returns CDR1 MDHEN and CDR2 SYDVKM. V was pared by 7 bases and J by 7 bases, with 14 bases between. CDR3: CASTSQGWQPQHF. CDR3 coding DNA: TGTGCCAGCACAAGTCAGGGGTGGCAGCCCCAGCATTTT.

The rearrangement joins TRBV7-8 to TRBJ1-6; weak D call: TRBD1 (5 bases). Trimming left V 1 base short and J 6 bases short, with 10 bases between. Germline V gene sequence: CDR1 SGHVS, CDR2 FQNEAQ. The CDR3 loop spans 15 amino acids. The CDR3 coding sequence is TGTGCCAGCAGCTTAGTACAGGCCCCTAATTCACCCCTCCACTTT. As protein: CASSLVQAPNSPLHF.

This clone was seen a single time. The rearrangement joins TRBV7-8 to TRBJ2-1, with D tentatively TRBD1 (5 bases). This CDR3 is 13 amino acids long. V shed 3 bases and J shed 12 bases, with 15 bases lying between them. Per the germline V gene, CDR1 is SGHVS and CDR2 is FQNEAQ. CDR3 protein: CASSLGRAGLQFF. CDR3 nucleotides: TGTGCCAGCAGCTTGGGGCGCGCAGGTCTGCAGTTCTTC. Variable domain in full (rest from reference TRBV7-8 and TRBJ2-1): GAGVSQSPRYKVAKRGQDVALRCDPISGHVSLFWYQQALGQGPEFLTYFQNEAQLDKSGLPSDRFFAERPEGSVSTLKIQRTQQEDSAVYLCASSLGRAGLQFFGPGTRLTVL.

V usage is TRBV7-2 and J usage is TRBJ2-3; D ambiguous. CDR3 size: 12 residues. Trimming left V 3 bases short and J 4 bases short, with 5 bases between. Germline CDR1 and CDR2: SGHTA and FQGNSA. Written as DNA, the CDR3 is TGTGCCAGCAGCTTGACTTCAGATACGCAGTATTTT. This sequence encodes CASSLTSDTQYF.

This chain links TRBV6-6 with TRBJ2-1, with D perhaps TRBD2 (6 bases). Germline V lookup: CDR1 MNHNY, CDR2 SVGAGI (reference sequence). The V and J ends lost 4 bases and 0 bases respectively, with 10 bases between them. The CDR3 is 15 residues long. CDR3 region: CASSFSGSSYNEQFF. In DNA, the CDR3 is TGTGCCAGCAGTTTTAGCGGTAGCTCCTACAATGAGCAGTTCTTC.

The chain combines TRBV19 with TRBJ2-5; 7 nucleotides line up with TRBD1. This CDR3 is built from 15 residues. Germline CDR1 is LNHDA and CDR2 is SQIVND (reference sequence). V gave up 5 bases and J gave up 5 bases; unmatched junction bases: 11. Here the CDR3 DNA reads TGTGCCAGTAGTTTTGGACAGGCCCTAGGGGAGACCCAGTACTTC. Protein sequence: CASSFGQALGETQYF.

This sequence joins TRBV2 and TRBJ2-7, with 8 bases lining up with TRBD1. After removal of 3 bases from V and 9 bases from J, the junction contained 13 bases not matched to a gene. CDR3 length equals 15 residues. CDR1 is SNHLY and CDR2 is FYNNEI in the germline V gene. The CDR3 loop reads CASSEAQGAQAAQYF. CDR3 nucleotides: TGTGCCAGCAGTGAGGCTCAGGGGGCGCAAGCGGCGCAGTACTTC.

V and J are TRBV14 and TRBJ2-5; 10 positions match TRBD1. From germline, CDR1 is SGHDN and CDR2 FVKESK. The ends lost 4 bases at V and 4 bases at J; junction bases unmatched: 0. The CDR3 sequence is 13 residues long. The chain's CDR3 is CASSRDRGETQYF. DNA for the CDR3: TGTGCCAGCAGCCGGGACAGGGGAGAGACCCAGTACTTC.